These T cell receptor beta chains were read from a single sample in a study of T-cell memory formation after mild COVID-19. TCRdb reprocessed the 5' RACE reads via MiXCR and lists one record per CDR3 protein. The sample yields under 400,000 distinct CDR3 sequences, approximately 21% seen once. The sample taken for sequencing was PBMCs or a T cell subset sorted from them (not recorded which). All receptors come from an adult woman who had mild COVID-19 (a few samples of this study predate the infection). Cell type and time point are not known. CDR3s include the opening cysteine and the closing phenylalanine or tryptophan. Each record gives: D gene, V gene, clone size, J gene, CDR3 protein, CDR3 DNA. D genes are given only for firm matches. A clone size is listed for some rows: how often the clone was seen (once, few, many), or a class if it is expanded.

D: TRBD1; V: TRBV30; size: few; J: TRBJ2-2; CDR3: CAWSASGGTGELFF; DNA: TGTGCCTGGAGTGCATCAGGGGGCACCGGGGAGCTGTTTTTT
D: NA; V: TRBV20-1; size: few; J: TRBJ1-5; CDR3: CSARGLGNQPQHF; DNA: TGCAGTGCTAGGGGGTTGGGCAATCAGCCCCAGCATTTT
D: NA; V: TRBV5-6; size: few; J: TRBJ2-2; CDR3: CASSFLGYRATNTGELFF; DNA: TGTGCCAGCAGCTTTCTGGGCTACCGGGCGACCAACACCGGGGAGCTGTTTTTT
D: NA; V: TRBV12-3/TRBV12-4; size: NA; J: TRBJ2-1; CDR3: CASSLGWARNEQFF; DNA: TGTGCCAGCAGTTTAGGCTGGGCTAGGAATGAGCAGTTCTTC
D: NA; V: TRBV5-1; size: many; J: TRBJ2-7; CDR3: CASSFDLYEQYF; DNA: TGCGCCAGCAGCTTTGACCTCTACGAGCAGTACTTC
D: NA; V: TRBV29-1; size: few; J: TRBJ2-7; CDR3: CSVETATEISYEQYF; DNA: TGCAGCGTTGAAACGGCGACTGAAATCTCCTACGAGCAGTACTTC
D: NA; V: TRBV19; size: NA; J: TRBJ2-3; CDR3: CASSMGKTKGDTQYF; DNA: TGTGCCAGTAGTATGGGGAAGACAAAAGGAGATACGCAGTATTTT
D: NA; V: TRBV5-1; size: NA; J: TRBJ2-7; CDR3: CASSLAAGRNEQYF; DNA: TGCGCCAGCAGCTTGGCCGCAGGGAGAAACGAGCAGTACTTC
D: NA; V: TRBV29-1; size: NA; J: TRBJ1-2; CDR3: CSALGQDYGYTF; DNA: TGCAGCGCCCTGGGACAAGACTATGGCTACACCTTC
D: TRBD2; V: TRBV5-8; size: few; J: TRBJ2-3; CDR3: CASSPTSGGPGTDTQYF; DNA: TGTGCCAGCAGCCCGACTAGCGGGGGGCCGGGCACAGATACGCAGTATTTT
D: TRBD1; V: TRBV25-1; size: few; J: TRBJ2-7; CDR3: CASSEKMGQGPHEQYF; DNA: TGTGCCAGCAGTGAGAAGATGGGACAGGGTCCCCACGAGCAGTACTTC
D: NA; V: TRBV2; size: few; J: TRBJ2-3; CDR3: CASSEESTDTQYF; DNA: TGTGCCAGCAGTGAAGAAAGCACAGATACGCAGTATTTT
D: NA; V: TRBV7-2; size: NA; J: TRBJ1-2; CDR3: CASSFSVGPGYTF; DNA: TGTGCCAGCAGCTTTAGCGTGGGGCCCGGCTACACCTTC
D: NA; V: TRBV6-1; size: many; J: TRBJ1-5; CDR3: CASRPYTGNQPQHF; DNA: TGTGCCAGCAGGCCGTACACAGGGAATCAGCCCCAGCATTTT
D: NA; V: TRBV6-2/TRBV6-3; size: NA; J: TRBJ2-5; CDR3: CASSYGGRQETQYF; DNA: TGTGCCAGCAGTTACGGGGGCAGGCAAGAGACCCAGTACTTC
D: NA; V: TRBV5-1; size: NA; J: TRBJ1-1; CDR3: CASSLAVSSTEAFF; DNA: TGCGCCAGCAGCTTGGCCGTCAGCAGCACTGAAGCTTTCTTT
D: TRBD2; V: TRBV12-3/TRBV12-4; size: many; J: TRBJ2-3; CDR3: CASSLTSGNTDTQYF; DNA: TGTGCCAGCAGTTTGACTAGCGGGAACACAGATACGCAGTATTTT
D: NA; V: TRBV4-2; size: many; J: TRBJ2-3; CDR3: CASSQDMAGSINTQYF; DNA: TGTGCCAGCAGCCAAGATATGGCCGGGAGTATAAATACGCAGTATTTT
D: NA; V: TRBV7-9; size: NA; J: TRBJ2-1; CDR3: CASSLAVLTPNEQFF; DNA: TGTGCCAGCAGCTTAGCGGTCCTTACTCCCAATGAGCAGTTCTTC
D: TRBD1; V: TRBV6-5; size: few; J: TRBJ2-7; CDR3: CASSWGRGPDRLFYEQYF; DNA: TGTGCCAGCAGTTGGGGCAGGGGGCCTGACCGGTTGTTTTACGAGCAGTACTTC
D: NA; V: TRBV7-9; size: few; J: TRBJ2-2; CDR3: CASSPEVESGELFF; DNA: TGTGCCAGCAGCCCAGAGGTCGAGTCCGGGGAGCTGTTTTTT
D: TRBD1; V: TRBV6-5; size: few; J: TRBJ1-6; CDR3: CASSLQGIGSPLHF; DNA: TGTGCCAGCAGCCTACAGGGGATAGGTTCACCCCTCCACTTT
D: NA; V: TRBV6-5; size: few; J: TRBJ1-1; CDR3: CASREPVRGTEAFF; DNA: TGTGCCAGCAGAGAACCGGTACGGGGGACTGAAGCTTTCTTT
D: TRBD2; V: TRBV7-2; size: NA; J: TRBJ2-7; CDR3: CASSLGGRGYEQYF; DNA: TGTGCCAGCAGCTTAGGCGGGAGGGGTTACGAGCAGTACTTC
D: TRBD2; V: TRBV5-1; size: many; J: TRBJ2-1; CDR3: CASSNGLAGVGYNEQFF; DNA: TGCGCCAGCAGCAACGGACTAGCGGGAGTAGGTTACAATGAGCAGTTCTTC
D: TRBD2; V: TRBV18; size: NA; J: TRBJ2-1; CDR3: CASSPELAGGLNEQFF; DNA: TGTGCCAGCTCACCCGAACTAGCGGGAGGGCTCAATGAGCAGTTCTTC
D: TRBD2; V: TRBV28; size: NA; J: TRBJ2-1; CDR3: CASSYPILARVKNEQFF; DNA: TGTGCCAGCAGCTACCCCATACTAGCGCGAGTTAAAAATGAGCAGTTCTTC
D: TRBD2; V: TRBV7-2; size: NA; J: TRBJ2-3; CDR3: CASSTIRTSGSHTDTQYF; DNA: TGTGCCAGCAGCACGATAAGGACTAGCGGGAGCCACACAGATACGCAGTATTTT
D: NA; V: TRBV12-3/TRBV12-4; size: few; J: TRBJ1-5; CDR3: CASSLGGTKIARNQPQHF; DNA: TGTGCCAGCAGTTTAGGCGGGACCAAGATAGCCCGAAATCAGCCCCAGCATTTT
D: NA; V: TRBV9; size: NA; J: TRBJ2-7; CDR3: CASSPTGESYEQYF; DNA: TGTGCCAGCAGCCCCACAGGCGAATCCTACGAGCAGTACTTC
D: NA; V: TRBV20-1; size: NA; J: TRBJ2-3; CDR3: CSLSGSTDTQYF; DNA: TGCAGTCTTTCGGGGAGCACAGATACGCAGTATTTT
D: NA; V: TRBV6-5; size: few; J: TRBJ2-3; CDR3: CASSYSLGSLTDTQYF; DNA: TGTGCCAGCAGTTACTCCTTGGGCAGTCTAACAGATACGCAGTATTTT
D: TRBD1; V: TRBV12-3/TRBV12-4; size: few; J: TRBJ1-5; CDR3: CASSRQGGRLSNQPQHF; DNA: TGTGCCAGCAGTCGTCAGGGGGGGAGGCTTAGCAATCAGCCCCAGCATTTT
D: TRBD1; V: TRBV15; size: NA; J: TRBJ1-2; CDR3: CATSRADRADFNYGYTF; DNA: TGTGCCACCAGCAGGGCGGACAGGGCCGATTTTAACTATGGCTACACCTTC
D: NA; V: TRBV5-1; size: NA; J: TRBJ2-1; CDR3: CASSLNARDNEQFF; DNA: TGCGCCAGCAGCTTAAATGCCCGGGACAATGAGCAGTTCTTC
D: TRBD1; V: TRBV5-1; size: few; J: TRBJ2-7; CDR3: CASRLSGGEQYF; DNA: TGCGCCAGCAGGTTATCAGGGGGTGAGCAGTACTTC
D: NA; V: TRBV7-3; size: NA; J: TRBJ2-1; CDR3: CASSALDRYEQFF; DNA: TGTGCCAGCAGCGCCCTCGACCGGTATGAGCAGTTCTTC
D: NA; V: TRBV5-6; size: few; J: TRBJ2-5; CDR3: CASSKDSQETQYF; DNA: TGTGCCAGCAGTAAGGACAGCCAAGAGACCCAGTACTTC
D: NA; V: TRBV15; size: few; J: TRBJ1-3; CDR3: CATSRVGERTNTIYF; DNA: TGTGCCACCAGCAGAGTAGGGGAAAGAACAAACACCATATATTTT
D: NA; V: TRBV7-2; size: few; J: TRBJ2-7; CDR3: CASSLSPREQYF; DNA: TGTGCCAGCAGCTTATCTCCGCGCGAGCAGTACTTC
D: NA; V: TRBV11-1; size: NA; J: TRBJ2-1; CDR3: CASSFADYAVFSEQFF; DNA: TGTGCCAGCAGCTTCGCGGACTACGCGGTATTCAGTGAGCAGTTCTTC
D: TRBD1; V: TRBV7-2; size: few; J: TRBJ2-7; CDR3: CASSRNRDSLSNEQYF; DNA: TGTGCCAGCAGTCGGAACCGGGACAGTCTAAGCAATGAGCAGTACTTC
D: NA; V: TRBV10-3; size: NA; J: TRBJ2-2; CDR3: CATVGGENTGELFF; DNA: TGTGCCACTGTGGGCGGGGAGAACACCGGGGAGCTGTTTTTT